Below, one T cell receptor (beta chain) is given with its context. Its antigen is not identified. This CDR3 has 13 residues. The germline V gene encodes CDR1 LGHDT and CDR2 YNNKEL (reference sequence). The V gene lost 1 base and the J gene lost 2 bases, with 6 bases spanning the gap. Libraries were prepared by immunoSEQ multiplex PCR; TCRdb keeps only in-frame clonotypes and omits some of them. The profile shows over 90,000 clones, roughly 83% of them singletons. This sample stems from a study of T cell responses to AZD1222 COVID-19 vaccine. Study in general: The study pooled second doses at about 4 or about 12 weeks. Study-level findings and limits: Baseline antibody screening turned up just five to seven seropositive AZD1222 recipients.

The specimen was peripheral blood, collected on day 0 of AZD1222 vaccination. The TCR originated in an adult in good health. This chain links TRBV3-1 (or the pseudogene TRBV3-2) with TRBJ2-7, with unresolved D. In DNA form, the CDR3 reads TGTGCCAGCAGCCAAGGGCCCCCCTACGAGCAGTACTTC. It specifies CASSQGPPYEQYF.